The clone carrying this TCR beta chain was detected ten times or more. Its antigen is as yet unknown. MiXCR, applied by TCRdb to the 5' RACE reads, yields one record per CDR3 protein. In the table there are about 50,000 distinct CDR3 sequences, 8% to 10% of which are singletons. The CDR3 consists of 14 residues. With 5 bases removed from V and 0 bases from J, the gap between germline ends came to 10 bases. CDR1 is SNHLY, CDR2 FYNNEI, per germline. This record belongs to a study of neurological immune-mediated disorders. Study-level findings and limits: While HTLV-1-associated myelopathy showed the greatest TCR clonal expansion, multiple sclerosis showed the least, falling below healthy controls.

Time point of the sample: longitudinal time-point 1 (baseline). Where libraries were unsorted, they were derived from 2 million PBMCs stored at -80 degrees C. This chain joins TRBV2 and TRBJ1-1; a possible D gene is TRBD1 (5 bases). This TCR was recovered from a woman aged 40 to 50 in good health. Material for sequencing was PBMCs. The CDR3 DNA reads as TGTGCCAGCAGTTCCGGGACGGTGAACACTGAAGCTTTCTTT. Its protein is CASSSGTVNTEAFF.